The 11 T cell receptor beta chains presented below share a single source sample, sequenced in a study of T cells in Graves' hyperthyroidism and ophthalmopathy. What was amplified from RNA transcripts were TCR beta CDR3 regions. HTBI primers were used for first-round RT-PCR of the TCR CDR3. One entry per CDR3 protein, called by TCRdb with MiXCR from the multiplex PCR reads. In the table there are about 840,000 distinct CDR3 sequences, roughly 40% of which are singletons. The sequenced material came from blood. The receptors originated from a man between 18 and 35 years old with Graves' hyperthyroidism.

V usage is TRBV4-1 and J usage is TRBJ1-1; TRBD1 might be the D (5 bases). The CDR3 has 15 residues. V lost 1 base to trimming and J lost 4 bases, with 13 bases between them. Germline loops: CDR1 MGHRA, CDR2 YSYEKL. The chain's CDR3 is CASSQVGGRSTEAFF. In DNA, the CDR3 is TGCGCCAGCAGCCAAGTTGGGGGGAGGAGCACTGAAGCTTTCTTT.

This sequence joins TRBV29-1 and TRBJ1-4; D is ambiguous. Per the germline V gene, CDR1 is SQVTM and CDR2 is ANQGSEA. The CDR3 length is 15 residues. The germline V and J ends were trimmed by 1 base and 4 bases, with 13 bases remaining between them. The CDR3 sequence is CSVEASGRNNEKLFF. In DNA form, the CDR3 reads TGCAGCGTTGAAGCTAGCGGGAGAAATAATGAAAAACTGTTTTTT.

This clonotype was detected many times. The genes are TRBV19 and TRBJ1-6; a possible D gene is TRBD1 (6 bases). Germline assignment: CDR1 LNHDA and CDR2 SQIVND (reference sequence). CDR3 length equals 14 residues. V was clipped by 2 bases and J by 9 bases, with 11 bases between them. The CDR3 DNA is TGTGCCAGTAGTATAAACCAGGGGATTTCACCCCTCCACTTT. Encoded protein: CASSINQGISPLHF. Full variable domain (missing parts from reference TRBV19 and TRBJ1-6): DGGITQSPKYLFRKEGQNVTLSCEQNLNHDAMYWYRQDPGQGLRLIYYSQIVNDFQKGDIAEGYSVSREKKESFPLTVTSAQKNPTAFYLCASSINQGISPLHFGNGTRLTVT.

The chain has TRBV10-3 and TRBJ1-1, with 7 bases identical to TRBD1. The V segment lost 7 bases and the J segment 6 bases; nucleotides outside the gene matches: 5. Germline V CDR1 and CDR2: ENHRY, SYGVKD. The CDR3 extends over 12 amino acids. The CDR3 DNA sequence: TGTGCCATCATGGGACAGATCTCTGAAGCTTTCTTT. Translating gives CAIMGQISEAFF.

A few counts support this clonotype. The chain is built from TRBV7-2 and TRBJ2-7; 8 bases align to TRBD2. V dropped 6 bases and J dropped 0; count of bases not matched to a gene: 13. Germline-derived CDR1 and CDR2 are SGHTA and FQGNSA. This CDR3 has 17 residues. DNA of the CDR3: TGTGCCAGCAGTTCCCCGCCATGGAGCGGGAGCTCCTACGAGCAGTACTTC. It encodes CASSSPPWSGSSYEQYF.

CDR3 in amino acids: CSVRTGQGLAGYTF. The CDR3 nucleotides read TGCAGCGTTCGGACCGGACAGGGACTCGCTGGCTACACCTTC. V and J are TRBV29-1 and TRBJ1-2; 8 nucleotides match TRBD1. Germline V CDR1 and CDR2: SQVTM, ANQGSEA. V trimming: 5 bases; J trimming: 7 bases; junction bases outside the gene matches: 12. The length of the CDR3 is 14 residues. The full variable domain, rest sourced from reference TRBV29-1 and TRBJ1-2, is SAVISQKPSRDICQRGTSLTIQCQVDSQVTMMFWYRQQPGQSLTLIATANQGSEATYESGFVIDKFPISRPNLTFSTLTVSNMSPEDSSIYLCSVRTGQGLAGYTFGSGTRLTVV.

This clonotype came up a few times. The chain employs TRBV29-1 and TRBJ2-3, with D unresolved. V dropped 3 bases and J dropped 5 bases, with 12 bases sitting between them. Germline V gene sequence: CDR1 SQVTM, CDR2 ANQGSEA. The CDR3 totals 13 residues. CDR3 sequence (DNA): TGCAGCGTTGACTGGCAGCAACAAGATACGCAGTATTTT. Protein: CSVDWQQQDTQYF.

This clonotype was counted many times. The rearrangement joins TRBV20-1 to TRBJ1-2, with a weak D call TRBD1 (6 bases). This CDR3 contains 13 residues. V gave up 1 base and J gave up 8 bases, with 14 bases separating them. Germline V gene lookup returns CDR1 DFQATT and CDR2 SNEGSKA (reference sequence). The CDR3 bases are TGCAGTGCTAGAGGTGCGGGGGCTGAGGGCTACACCTTC. Translating gives CSARGAGAEGYTF.

The genes are TRBV7-2 and TRBJ2-7; TRBD1 or TRBD2 may be the D gene (7 bases each). The CDR3 length is 16 residues. Germline lookup yields CDR1 SGHTA and CDR2 FQGNSA. Trimming took off 5 bases at V and 3 bases at J, with 20 bases between the two ends. This chain's CDR3 is CASSPGRGQLHYEQYF. As DNA, the CDR3 is TGTGCCAGCAGCCCGGGGAGGGGACAGTTGCACTACGAGCAGTACTTC.

This chain uses TRBV29-1 with TRBJ1-4; maybe TRBD1 (6 bases). V was shortened by 7 bases and J by 10 bases, with 25 bases between the two germline ends. The V gene's germline CDR1 is SQVTM and CDR2 ANQGSEA. The CDR3 runs 15 residues. CDR3 in DNA: TGCAGCGCCGCAGTGACAGGACCGGGATCCGGAAAACTGTTTTTT. Its translation is CSAAVTGPGSGKLFF.

In regard to this clonotype: The CDR3 ends on some other residue instead of the conserved phenylalanine or tryptophan, so this is likely a read error. The DNA is omitted, as the CDR3 cannot be located on it reliably, and the CDR3 follows TCRdb's listing. V is TRBV20-1 and J is TRBJ2-2; TRBD1, as called in the table, went unchecked against the DNA. The CDR3 is made up of 16 amino acids, end residues included. Germline V lookup: CDR1 DFQATT, CDR2 SNEGSKA (reference sequence). The CDR3: CSATDRANTNTGELLR.